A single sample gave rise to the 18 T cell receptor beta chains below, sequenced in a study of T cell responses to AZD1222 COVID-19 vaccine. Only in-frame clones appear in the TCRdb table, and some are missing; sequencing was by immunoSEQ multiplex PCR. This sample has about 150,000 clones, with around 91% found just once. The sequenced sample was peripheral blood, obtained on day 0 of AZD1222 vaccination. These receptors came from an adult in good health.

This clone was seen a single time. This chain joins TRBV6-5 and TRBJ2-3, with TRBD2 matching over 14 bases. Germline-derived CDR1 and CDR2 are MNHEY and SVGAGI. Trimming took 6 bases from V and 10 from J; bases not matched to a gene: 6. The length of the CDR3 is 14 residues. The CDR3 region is CASRSGTSGRAQYF. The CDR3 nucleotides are TGTGCCAGCAGATCCGGGACTAGCGGGAGAGCGCAGTATTTT.

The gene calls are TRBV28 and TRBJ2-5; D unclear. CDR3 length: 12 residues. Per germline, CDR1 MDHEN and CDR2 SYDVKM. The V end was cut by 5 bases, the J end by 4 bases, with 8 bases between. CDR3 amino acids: CASSTVRETQYF. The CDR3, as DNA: TGTGCCAGCAGTACCGTGAGAGAGACCCAGTACTTC.

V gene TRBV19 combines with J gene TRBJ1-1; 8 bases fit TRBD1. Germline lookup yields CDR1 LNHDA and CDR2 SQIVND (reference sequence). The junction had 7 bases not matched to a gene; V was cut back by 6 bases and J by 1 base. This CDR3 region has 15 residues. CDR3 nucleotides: TGTGCCAGTAGCCGACAGGGGTCGGAGAACACTGAAGCTTTCTTT. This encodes CASSRQGSENTEAFF.

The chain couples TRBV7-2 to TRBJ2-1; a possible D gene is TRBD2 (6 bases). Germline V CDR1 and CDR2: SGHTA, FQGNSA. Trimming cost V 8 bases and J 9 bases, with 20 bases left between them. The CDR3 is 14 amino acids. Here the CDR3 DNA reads TGTGCCAGCGGGGGTACATGGCGGGACGGTGAGCAGTTCTTC. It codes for CASGGTWRDGEQFF.

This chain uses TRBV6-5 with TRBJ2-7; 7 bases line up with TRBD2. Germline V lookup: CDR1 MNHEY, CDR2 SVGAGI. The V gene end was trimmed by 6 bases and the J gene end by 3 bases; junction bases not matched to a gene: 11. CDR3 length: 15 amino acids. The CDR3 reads CASSGGAGDLYEQYF. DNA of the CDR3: TGTGCCAGCAGCGGTGGGGCGGGGGATCTCTACGAGCAGTACTTC.

Here the CDR3 DNA reads TGTGCCAGCAGTTACCCGCGAACAGGTAGAGACGAGCAGTACTTC. The encoded protein is CASSYPRTGRDEQYF. V is TRBV6-6 and J is TRBJ2-7; D is perhaps TRBD1 (5 bases). The germline gives CDR1 MNHNY, CDR2 SVGAGI (reference sequence). CDR3 size: 15 residues. V was cut by 2 bases and J by 5 bases, with 16 bases left in between.

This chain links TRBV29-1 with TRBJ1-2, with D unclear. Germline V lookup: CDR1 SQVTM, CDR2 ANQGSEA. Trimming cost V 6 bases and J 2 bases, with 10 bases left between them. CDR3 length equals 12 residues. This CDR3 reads CSVREWNYGYTF. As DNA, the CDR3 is TGCAGCGTCCGGGAGTGGAACTATGGCTACACCTTC.

CDR3 nucleotide sequence: TGCGCCAGCAGCTCGACAGCAAACTATGGCTACACCTTC. This gives the protein CASSSTANYGYTF. The J gene is TRBJ1-2, the V gene TRBV5-1; tentatively, D is TRBD1 (5 bases). Germline loops: CDR1 SGHRS, CDR2 YFSETQ. Trimming cost V 3 bases and J 2 bases, with 8 bases left between them. The CDR3 runs 13 residues. Using reference TRBV5-1 and TRBJ1-2 for the parts outside the CDR3, the full variable domain is KAGVTQTPRYLIKTRGQQVTLSCSPISGHRSVSWYQQTPGQGLQFLFEYFSETQRNKGNFPGRFSGRQFSNSRSEMNVSTLELGDSALYLCASSSTANYGYTFGSGTRLTVV.

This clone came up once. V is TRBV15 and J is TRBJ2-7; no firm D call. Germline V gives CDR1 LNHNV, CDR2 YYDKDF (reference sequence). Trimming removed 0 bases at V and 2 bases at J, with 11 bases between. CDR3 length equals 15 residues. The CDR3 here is CATSREVASTYEQYF. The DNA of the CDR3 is TGTGCCACCAGCAGAGAGGTAGCCAGTACCTACGAGCAGTACTTC.

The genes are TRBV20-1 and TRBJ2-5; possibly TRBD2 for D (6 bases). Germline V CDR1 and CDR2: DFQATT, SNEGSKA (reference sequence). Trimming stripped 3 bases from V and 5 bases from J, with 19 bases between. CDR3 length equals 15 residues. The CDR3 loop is CSASLAAHSPETQYF. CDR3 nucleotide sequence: TGCAGTGCTAGTTTAGCGGCCCATTCCCCTGAGACCCAGTACTTC.

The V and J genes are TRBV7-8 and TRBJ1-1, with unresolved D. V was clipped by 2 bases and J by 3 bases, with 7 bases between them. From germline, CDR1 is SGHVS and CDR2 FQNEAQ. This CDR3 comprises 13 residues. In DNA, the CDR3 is TGTGCCAGCAGCTTATGGGTGGACACTGAAGCTTTCTTT. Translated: CASSLWVDTEAFF. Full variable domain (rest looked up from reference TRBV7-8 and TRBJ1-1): GAGVSQSPRYKVAKRGQDVALRCDPISGHVSLFWYQQALGQGPEFLTYFQNEAQLDKSGLPSDRFFAERPEGSVSTLKIQRTQQEDSAVYLCASSLWVDTEAFFGQGTRLTVV.

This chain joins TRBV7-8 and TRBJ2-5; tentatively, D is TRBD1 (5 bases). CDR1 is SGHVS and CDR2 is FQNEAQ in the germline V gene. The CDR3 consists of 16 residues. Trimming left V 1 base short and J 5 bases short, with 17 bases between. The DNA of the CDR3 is TGTGCCAGCAGCTTAGGAGACAGACCATTGGGGGAGACCCAGTACTTC. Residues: CASSLGDRPLGETQYF.

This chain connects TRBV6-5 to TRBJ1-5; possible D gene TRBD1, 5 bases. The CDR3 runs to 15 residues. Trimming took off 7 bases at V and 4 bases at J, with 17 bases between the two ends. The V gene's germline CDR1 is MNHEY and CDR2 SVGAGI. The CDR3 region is CASTFLAGPNQPQHF. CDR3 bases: TGTGCCAGCACTTTTTTAGCGGGGCCTAATCAGCCCCAGCATTTT.

CDR3: CASTPAGTHYEQYF. The CDR3, as DNA: TGTGCCAGCACCCCCGCCGGGACCCACTACGAGCAGTACTTC. This chain joins TRBV27 and TRBJ2-7; D tentatively fits TRBD1 or TRBD2 (5 bases each). V lost 7 bases and J lost 3, with 16 bases in between. The CDR3 is 14 residues long. Per germline, CDR1 MNHEY and CDR2 SMNVEV (reference sequence).

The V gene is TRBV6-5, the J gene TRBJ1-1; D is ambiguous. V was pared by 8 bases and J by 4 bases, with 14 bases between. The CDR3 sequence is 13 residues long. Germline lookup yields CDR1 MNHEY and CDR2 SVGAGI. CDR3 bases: TGTGCCAGCTCCGAACTTTGGGGCACTGAAGCTTTCTTT. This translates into CASSELWGTEAFF.

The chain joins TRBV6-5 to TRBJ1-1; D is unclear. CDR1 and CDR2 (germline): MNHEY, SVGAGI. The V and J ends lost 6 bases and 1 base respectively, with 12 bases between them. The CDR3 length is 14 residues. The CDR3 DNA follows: TGTGCCAGCAGCCTTGGTCACCCGAACACTGAAGCTTTCTTT. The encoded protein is CASSLGHPNTEAFF.

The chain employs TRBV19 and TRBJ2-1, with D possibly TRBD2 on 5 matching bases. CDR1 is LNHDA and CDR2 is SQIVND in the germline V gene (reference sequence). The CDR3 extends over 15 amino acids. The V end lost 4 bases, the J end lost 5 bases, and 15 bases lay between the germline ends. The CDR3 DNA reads TGTGCCAGTAGTAGGAGCGGCGGAGTAAACAATGAGCAGTTCTTC. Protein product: CASSRSGGVNNEQFF.

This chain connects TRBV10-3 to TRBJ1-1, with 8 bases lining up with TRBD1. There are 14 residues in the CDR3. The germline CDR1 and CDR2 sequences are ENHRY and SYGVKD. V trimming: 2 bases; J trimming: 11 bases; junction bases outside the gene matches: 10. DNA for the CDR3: TGTGCCATCAGTGAGGCCGGACAGGGCGTGAGTGCTTTCTTT. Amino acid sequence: CAISEAGQGVSAFF.